The 15 T cell receptor beta chains below were found in one sample sequenced in a study of cytomegalovirus exposure and HLA in healthy donors. PCR involved 60 Vbeta and 13 Jbeta primers. The assay was immunoSEQ multiplex PCR, and TCRdb's table has in-frame clones only and misses some. The repertoire holds around 120,000 clones, with around 70% as singletons. The sequenced sample was PBMCs. All receptors come from a human donor in good health.

V is TRBV9 and J is TRBJ2-2; 7 bases line up with TRBD1. The germline V gene has CDR1 SGDLS and CDR2 YYNGEE. The CDR3 covers 15 residues. The ends lost 4 bases at V and 0 bases at J; junction bases unmatched: 3. The CDR3 loop reads CASSLGQTNTGELFF. The CDR3 DNA is TGTGCCAGCAGCCTGGGACAGACGAACACCGGGGAGCTGTTTTTT.

The CDR3 loop is CASTSYRGGNNEQFF. The DNA for the CDR3 is TGTGCCAGCACCTCATACAGGGGGGGCAACAATGAGCAGTTCTTC. The chain has TRBV28 and TRBJ2-1; a possible D gene is TRBD1 (8 bases). V lost 7 bases to trimming and J lost 5 bases, with 18 bases between them. CDR1 and CDR2 from the germline V gene are MDHEN and SYDVKM. CDR3 length: 15 amino acids.

The chain employs TRBV19 and TRBJ2-7; D remains ambiguous. Deletions cut 3 bases from V and 3 bases from J, with 9 bases between. Germline lookup yields CDR1 LNHDA and CDR2 SQIVND (reference sequence). This CDR3 region has 13 residues. The CDR3 reads CASSIPPSYEQYF. The CDR3 coding sequence is TGTGCCAGTAGTATCCCTCCCAGCTACGAGCAGTACTTC.

This rearrangement joins TRBV5-1 to TRBJ2-1; a weak D match, TRBD1 (5 bases). Germline values: CDR1 SGHRS, CDR2 YFSETQ. This CDR3 contains 14 residues. V was cut by 8 bases and J by 0 bases, with 12 bases left in between. The CDR3 bases are TGCGCCAGTAGGACAAGGGACTCCTACAATGAGCAGTTCTTC. It encodes CASRTRDSYNEQFF.

This clone was found once. The V and J genes are TRBV5-5 and TRBJ2-5; D not resolved. CDR1 SGHKS and CDR2 YYEKEE come from the germline V gene (reference sequence). The CDR3 has 10 residues. Trimming left V 6 bases short and J 5 bases short, with 5 bases between. The CDR3 DNA follows: TGTGCCAGCAACGGGGAGACCCAGTACTTC. Residues: CASNGETQYF. The variable domain in full, completed from reference TRBV5-5 and TRBJ2-5, reads DAGVTQSPTHLIKTRGQQVTLRCSPISGHKSVSWYQQVLGQGPQFIFQYYEKEERGRGNFPDRFSARQFPNYSSELNVNALLLGDSALYLCASNGETQYFGPGTRLLVL.

The V call is TRBV18, the J call TRBJ1-1; 8 bases line up with TRBD1. Germline CDR1 KGHSH, CDR2 LQKENI. The CDR3 runs 16 residues. V shed 3 bases and J 4 bases; nucleotides not matched to a gene: 10. Written as DNA, the CDR3 is TGTGCCAGCTCACCCTACGGGACAGGAAGACGCACTGAAGCTTTCTTT. Translated: CASSPYGTGRRTEAFF.

This clone was picked up a small number of times. The chain has TRBV30 and TRBJ2-1, with 12 bases matching TRBD2. J was trimmed by 3 bases and V by 0 bases; bases with no gene match: 0. The CDR3 consists of 15 residues. The germline gives CDR1 GTSNPN, CDR2 SVGIG (reference sequence). This CDR3 reads CAWSVLAGGYNEQFF. The DNA for the CDR3 is TGTGCCTGGAGTGTACTAGCGGGGGGCTACAATGAGCAGTTCTTC.

The V and J genes are TRBV6-1 and TRBJ1-1; unclear D gene. Trimming left V 2 bases short and J 2 bases short, with 9 bases between. Germline CDR1 is MNHNS and CDR2 is SASEGT. The CDR3 runs to 14 residues. As DNA, the CDR3 is TGTGCCAGCAGTGAATATCTACCAAACACTGAAGCTTTCTTT. Residues: CASSEYLPNTEAFF.

The gene calls are TRBV5-6 and TRBJ2-5; D possibly corresponds to TRBD2 (5 bases). The CDR3 runs to 13 residues. V shed 4 bases and J shed 2 bases, with 9 bases lying between them. Germline CDR1 SGHDT, CDR2 YYEEEE. CDR3 in DNA: TGTGCCAGCAGCCGGACTTTGCAAGAGACCCAGTACTTC. Protein sequence: CASSRTLQETQYF.

The chain carries TRBV18 and TRBJ2-5; 9 bases align to TRBD1. CDR1 is KGHSH and CDR2 is LQKENI in the germline V gene. V shed 8 bases, J shed 4 bases, and the junction held 11 bases outside the gene matches. The CDR3 covers 15 residues. DNA of the CDR3: TGTGCCAGCAAACAGGGGGCTAGTATTGGAGAGACCCAGTACTTC. Its protein product is CASKQGASIGETQYF.

CDR3 in DNA: TGTGCCAGCAGTTTAGGTGTCGGGGGGCGGACCGGGGAGCTGTTTTTT. This sequence encodes CASSLGVGGRTGELFF. The chain recombines TRBV27 with TRBJ2-2, with D perhaps matching TRBD2 (7 bases). Trimming removed 2 bases at V and 5 bases at J, with 15 bases between. The CDR3 consists of 16 residues. The germline V gene encodes CDR1 MNHEY and CDR2 SMNVEV (reference sequence).

V and J are TRBV7-6 and TRBJ2-5; 9 bases align to TRBD2. J was trimmed by 5 bases and V by 5 bases; bases with no gene match: 6. Per germline, CDR1 SGHVS and CDR2 FNYEAQ. This CDR3 is built from 14 residues. CDR3 nucleotides: TGTGCCAGCAGCCTCGGGACTAGCTGGGAGACCCAGTACTTC. This codes for CASSLGTSWETQYF.

The rearrangement joins TRBV13 to TRBJ1-2, with D possibly TRBD1 on 6 matching bases. Germline V gene sequence: CDR1 PRHDT, CDR2 FYEKMQ (reference sequence). Trimming pared 5 bases from V and 7 bases from J, leaving 14 bases between. CDR3 length: 13 residues. CDR3 region: CASSPQGMSGYTF. The CDR3, as DNA: TGTGCCAGCAGCCCTCAGGGGATGAGTGGCTACACCTTC.

The V and J genes are TRBV5-1 and TRBJ2-5; 13 nucleotides agree with TRBD2. The CDR3 is 15 amino acids. V lost 3 bases and J lost 5; bases outside the gene matches: 4. Germline V CDR1 and CDR2: SGHRS, YFSETQ. The CDR3 DNA is TGCGCCAGCAGCTCGACTAGCGGGAGGAGTGAGACCCAGTACTTC. This codes for CASSSTSGRSETQYF.

This clone was found once. The chain links TRBV7-9 to TRBJ1-4; TRBD1 might be the D (5 bases). The V end lost 3 bases, the J end lost 7 bases, and 12 bases lay between the germline ends. The germline V gene has CDR1 SEHNR and CDR2 FQNEAQ (reference sequence). The CDR3 covers 14 residues. CDR3 nucleotides: TGTGCCAGCAGCTTGGTGCAGGGCGGTGAAAAACTGTTTTTT. Amino acids: CASSLVQGGEKLFF.